This TCR beta chain was retrieved from a study of beta chain features in type 1 diabetes. General study points: Significant though moderate, a shortening of TCRB CDR3s appeared in all four CD4+ subsets of Type 1 diabetes patients. A pattern of fewer insertions and more deletions at VDJ junctions was seen in type 1 diabetes patients.

The whole isolated RNA underwent reverse transcription, so sequencing captured expressed TCRB transcripts. Naive, central memory and regulatory T cell samples produced a mean of about 3.5 million reads. Sequencing was performed with immunoSEQ multiplex PCR; in TCRdb, only in-frame clones are kept and a portion is missing. The sample includes about 740,000 clones, about an eighth of them seen just once. The CDR3 runs to 14 residues. V lost 4 bases and J lost 1, with 11 bases in between. Looked up from germline, CDR1 is SGHDT and CDR2 is YYEEEE. Regarding this clone: Its antigen is not identified.

J is TRBJ1-1 and V is TRBV5-6, with D perhaps matching TRBD1 (5 bases). The sequenced sample consisted of naive CD4+ T cells from blood. The sequence was obtained from a young man with type 1 diabetes. The CDR3 sequence: CASSELGPNTEAFF. The CDR3 bases are TGTGCCAGCAGCGAGCTGGGGCCGAACACTGAAGCTTTCTTT.